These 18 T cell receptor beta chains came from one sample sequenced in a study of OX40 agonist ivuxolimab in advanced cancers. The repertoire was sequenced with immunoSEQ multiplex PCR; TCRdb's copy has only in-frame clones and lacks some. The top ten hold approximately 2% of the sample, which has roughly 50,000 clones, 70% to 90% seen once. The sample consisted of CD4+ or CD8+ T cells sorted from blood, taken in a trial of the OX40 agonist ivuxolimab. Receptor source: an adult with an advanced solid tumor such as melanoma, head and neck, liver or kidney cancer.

The CDR3 loop reads CASSEGGTQYF. Here the CDR3 DNA reads TGCGCCAGCAGTGAAGGGGGGACCCAGTACTTC. The genes are TRBV10-2 and TRBJ2-5, with D tentatively TRBD1 (6 bases). The CDR3 spans 11 residues. Germline CDR1 is WSHSY and CDR2 is SAAADI. V lost 3 bases and J lost 7, with 6 bases in between.

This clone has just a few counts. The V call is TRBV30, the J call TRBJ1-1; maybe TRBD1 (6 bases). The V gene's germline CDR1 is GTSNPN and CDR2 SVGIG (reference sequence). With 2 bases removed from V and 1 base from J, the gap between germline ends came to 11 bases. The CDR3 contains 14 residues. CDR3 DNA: TGTGCCTGGAGTCCTGGACAGCCGAACACTGAAGCTTTCTTT. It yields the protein CAWSPGQPNTEAFF. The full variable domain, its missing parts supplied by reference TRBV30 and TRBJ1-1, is SQTIHQWPATLVQPVGSPLSLECTVEGTSNPNLYWYRQAAGRGLQLLFYSVGIGQISSEVPQNLSASRPQDRQFILSSKKLLLSDSGFYLCAWSPGQPNTEAFFGQGTRLTVV.

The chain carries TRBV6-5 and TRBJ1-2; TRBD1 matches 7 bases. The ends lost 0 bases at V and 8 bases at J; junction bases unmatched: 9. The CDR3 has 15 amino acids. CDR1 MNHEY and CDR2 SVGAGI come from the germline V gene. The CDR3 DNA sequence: TGTGCCAGCAGTTACTCACAACAGGGGAGGAGCGGCTACACCTTC. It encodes CASSYSQQGRSGYTF.

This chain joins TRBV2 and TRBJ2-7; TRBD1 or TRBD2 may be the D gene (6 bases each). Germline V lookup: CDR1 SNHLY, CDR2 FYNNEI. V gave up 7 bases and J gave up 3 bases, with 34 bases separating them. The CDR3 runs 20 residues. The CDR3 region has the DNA TGTGCCAGCATCCTTCCGGGGATAGGGGCTAATCCTAGGGGGGTCTACGAGCAGTACTTC. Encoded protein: CASILPGIGANPRGVYEQYF.

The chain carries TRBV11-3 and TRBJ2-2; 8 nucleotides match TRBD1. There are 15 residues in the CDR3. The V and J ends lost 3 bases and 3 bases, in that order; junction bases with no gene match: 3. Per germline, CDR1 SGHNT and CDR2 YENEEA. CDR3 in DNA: TGTGCCAGCAGCTTGGGGACAGGACACACCGGGGAGCTGTTTTTT. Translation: CASSLGTGHTGELFF. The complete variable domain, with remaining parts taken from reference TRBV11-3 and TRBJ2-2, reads EAGVVQSPRYKIIEKKQPVAFWCNPISGHNTLYWYLQNLGQGPELLIRYENEEAVDDSQLPKDRFSAERLKGVDSTLKIQPAELGDSAVYLCASSLGTGHTGELFFGEGSRLTVL.

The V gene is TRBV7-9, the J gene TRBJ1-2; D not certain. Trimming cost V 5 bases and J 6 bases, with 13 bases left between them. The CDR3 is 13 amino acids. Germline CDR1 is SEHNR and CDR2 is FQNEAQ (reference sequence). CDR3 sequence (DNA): TGTGCCAGCAGCCGCCGCGGGGAGGATGGCTACACCTTC. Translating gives CASSRRGEDGYTF.

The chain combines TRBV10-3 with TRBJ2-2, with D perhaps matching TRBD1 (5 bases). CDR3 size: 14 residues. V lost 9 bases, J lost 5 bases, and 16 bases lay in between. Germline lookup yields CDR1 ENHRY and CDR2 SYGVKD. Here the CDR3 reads CAIRPGPGTGELFF. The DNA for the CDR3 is TGTGCCATAAGGCCAGGGCCTGGGACCGGGGAGCTGTTTTTT.

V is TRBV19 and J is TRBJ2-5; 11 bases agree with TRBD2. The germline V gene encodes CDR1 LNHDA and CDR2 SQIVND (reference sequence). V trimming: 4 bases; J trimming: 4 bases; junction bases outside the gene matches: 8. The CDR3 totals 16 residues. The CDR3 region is CASSSGLAGGGETQYF. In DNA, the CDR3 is TGTGCCAGTAGTAGCGGGCTAGCGGGAGGAGGAGAGACCCAGTACTTC.

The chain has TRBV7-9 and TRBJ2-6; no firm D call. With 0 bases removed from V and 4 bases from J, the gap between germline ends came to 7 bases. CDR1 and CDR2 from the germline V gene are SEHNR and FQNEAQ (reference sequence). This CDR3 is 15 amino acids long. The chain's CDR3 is CASSLARTGANVLTF. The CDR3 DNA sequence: TGTGCCAGCAGCTTAGCTCGTACAGGGGCCAACGTCCTGACTTTC.

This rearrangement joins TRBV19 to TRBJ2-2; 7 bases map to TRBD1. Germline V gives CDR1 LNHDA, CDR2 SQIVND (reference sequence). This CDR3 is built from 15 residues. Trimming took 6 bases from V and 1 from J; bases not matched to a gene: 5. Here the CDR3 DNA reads TGTGCCAGTAGCCTCCGGGACAGGAACACCGGGGAGCTGTTTTTT. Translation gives CASSLRDRNTGELFF.

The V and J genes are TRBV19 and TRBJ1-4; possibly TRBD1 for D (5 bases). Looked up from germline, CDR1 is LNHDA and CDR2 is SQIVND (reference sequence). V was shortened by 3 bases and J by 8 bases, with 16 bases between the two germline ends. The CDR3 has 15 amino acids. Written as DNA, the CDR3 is TGTGCCAGTAGTATTGGATCCAGGGTTGGAGAAAAACTGTTTTTT. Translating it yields CASSIGSRVGEKLFF.

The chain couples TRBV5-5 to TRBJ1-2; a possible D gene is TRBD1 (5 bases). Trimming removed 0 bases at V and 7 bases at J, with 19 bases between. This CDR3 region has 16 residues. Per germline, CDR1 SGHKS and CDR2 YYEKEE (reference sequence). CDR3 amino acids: CASSLADRGSVLGYTF. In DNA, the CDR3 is TGTGCCAGCAGCTTGGCCGATCGGGGGTCTGTGCTTGGCTACACCTTC.

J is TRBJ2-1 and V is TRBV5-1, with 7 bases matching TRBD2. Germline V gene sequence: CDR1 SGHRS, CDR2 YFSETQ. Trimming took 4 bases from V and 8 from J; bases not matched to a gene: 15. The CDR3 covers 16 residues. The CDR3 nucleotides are TGCGCCAGCAGCCGGGCGGGACGGGGGGAGGGCGATGAGCAGTTCTTC. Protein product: CASSRAGRGEGDEQFF.

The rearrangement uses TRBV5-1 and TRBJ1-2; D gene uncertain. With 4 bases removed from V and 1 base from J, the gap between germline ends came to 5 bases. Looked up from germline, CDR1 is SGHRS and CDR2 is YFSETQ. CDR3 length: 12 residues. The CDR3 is CASSPDNYGYTF. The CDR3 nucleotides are TGCGCCAGCAGCCCCGATAACTATGGCTACACCTTC. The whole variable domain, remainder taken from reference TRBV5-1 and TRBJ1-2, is KAGVTQTPRYLIKTRGQQVTLSCSPISGHRSVSWYQQTPGQGLQFLFEYFSETQRNKGNFPGRFSGRQFSNSRSEMNVSTLELGDSALYLCASSPDNYGYTFGSGTRLTVV.

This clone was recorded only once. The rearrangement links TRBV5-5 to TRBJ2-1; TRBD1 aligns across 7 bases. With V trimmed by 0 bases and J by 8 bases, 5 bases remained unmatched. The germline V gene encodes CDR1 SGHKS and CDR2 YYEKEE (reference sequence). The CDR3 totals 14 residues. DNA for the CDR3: TGTGCCAGCAGCTTGGGACAGGGTATCGATGAGCAGTTCTTC. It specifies CASSLGQGIDEQFF.

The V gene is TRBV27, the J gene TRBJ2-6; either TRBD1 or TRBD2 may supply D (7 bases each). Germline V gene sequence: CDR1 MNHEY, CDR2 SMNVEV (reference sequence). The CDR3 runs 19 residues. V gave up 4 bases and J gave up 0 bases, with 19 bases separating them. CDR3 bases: TGTGCCAGCAGTTATAGTCCGCAGGGGGGGGGCTCTGGGGCCAACGTCCTGACTTTC. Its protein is CASSYSPQGGGSGANVLTF.

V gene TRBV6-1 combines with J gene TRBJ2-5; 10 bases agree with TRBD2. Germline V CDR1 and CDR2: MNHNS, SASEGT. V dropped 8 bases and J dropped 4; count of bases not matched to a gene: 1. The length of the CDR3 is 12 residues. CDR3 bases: TGTGCCAGCGTAGCGGGGGGAGAGACCCAGTACTTC. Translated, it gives CASVAGGETQYF.

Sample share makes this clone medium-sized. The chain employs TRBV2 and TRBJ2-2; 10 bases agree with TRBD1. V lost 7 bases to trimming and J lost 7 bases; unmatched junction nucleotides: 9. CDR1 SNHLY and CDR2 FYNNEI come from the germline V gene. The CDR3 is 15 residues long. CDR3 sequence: CASTRDRGRNGELFF. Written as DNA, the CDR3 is TGTGCCAGCACCCGCGACAGGGGGCGAAACGGGGAGCTGTTTTTT. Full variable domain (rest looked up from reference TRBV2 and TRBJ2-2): EPEVTQTPSHQVTQMGQEVILRCVPISNHLYFYWYRQILGQKVEFLVSFYNNEISEKSEIFDDQFSVERPDGSNFTLKIRSTKLEDSAMYFCASTRDRGRNGELFFGEGSRLTVL.